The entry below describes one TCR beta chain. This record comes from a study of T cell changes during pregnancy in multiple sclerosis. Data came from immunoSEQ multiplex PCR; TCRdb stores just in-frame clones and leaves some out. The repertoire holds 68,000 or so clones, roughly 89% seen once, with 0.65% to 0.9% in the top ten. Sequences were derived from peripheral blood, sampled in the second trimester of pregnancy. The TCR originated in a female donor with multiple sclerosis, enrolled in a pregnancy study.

CDR3 amino acids: CASSLGGATRLPRDQYF. CDR3 bases: TGTGCCAGCAGCTTAGGCGGGGCGACTAGGCTCCCAAGGGACCAGTACTTC. V usage is TRBV7-3 and J usage is TRBJ2-5; D possibly corresponds to TRBD2 (6 bases). Germline CDR1 and CDR2: SGHTA and FQGTGA. Between the trimmed V and J ends, which lost 2 bases and 10 bases, there was a span of 26 bases. The CDR3 loop spans 17 amino acids. Variable domain in full (rest from reference TRBV7-3 and TRBJ2-5): GAGVSQTPSNKVTEKGKYVELRCDPISGHTALYWYRQSLGQGPEFLIYFQGTGAADDSGLPNDRFFAVRPEGSVSTLKIQRTERGDSAVYLCASSLGGATRLPRDQYFGPGTRLLVL.